The 7 T cell receptor beta chains below all came from one sample that was sequenced in a study of T cell responses to AZD1222 COVID-19 vaccine. TCRdb keeps only in-frame clones here, not all; method: immunoSEQ multiplex PCR. The profile shows about 83,000 clones, approximately 90% of them singletons. The specimen comprised peripheral blood, sampled on day 0 of MenACWY control vaccination. These TCRs come from an adult in good health.

V and J are TRBV27 and TRBJ1-2; the match to TRBD1 covers 9 bases. CDR3 length: 15 amino acids. Germline V gene sequence: CDR1 MNHEY, CDR2 SMNVEV (reference sequence). J was trimmed by 4 bases and V by 6 bases; bases with no gene match: 9. CDR3 coding DNA: TGTGCCAGCAGCCAGGCGACAGGGGGACTCTATGGCTACACCTTC. Translation: CASSQATGGLYGYTF.

The CDR3 sequence: CASSFILGGRAYNEQFF. CDR3 nucleotide sequence: TGTGCCAGCAGTTTCATTCTTGGGGGCAGAGCCTACAATGAGCAGTTCTTC. The chain is built from TRBV27 and TRBJ2-1, with a weak D call TRBD1 (6 bases). This CDR3 spans 17 amino acids. V lost 3 bases and J 2 bases, leaving 17 bases between the germline ends. Germline V gene lookup returns CDR1 MNHEY and CDR2 SMNVEV (reference sequence).

The chain links TRBV25-1 to TRBJ2-7; D is unclear. This CDR3 region has 15 residues. Germline V gene lookup returns CDR1 MGHDK and CDR2 SYGVNS. With 1 base removed from V and 6 bases from J, the gap between germline ends came to 16 bases. The DNA of the CDR3 is TGTGCCAGCAGTGAATTTTCCGGATCGGTGAGCGAGCAGTACTTC. It codes for CASSEFSGSVSEQYF.

This rearrangement joins TRBV7-9 to TRBJ2-7, with 7 nucleotides matching TRBD2. The germline CDR1 and CDR2 sequences are SEHNR and FQNEAQ (reference sequence). The CDR3 extends over 13 amino acids. V shed 9 bases, J shed 5 bases, and the junction held 10 bases outside the gene matches. The CDR3: CASIYSAGDEQYF. The CDR3 DNA is TGTGCCAGTATTTATTCGGCGGGAGACGAGCAGTACTTC.

The rearrangement uses TRBV28 and TRBJ2-2, with 8 bases matching TRBD1. V shed 10 bases, J shed 4 bases, and the junction held 5 bases outside the gene matches. CDR1 is MDHEN, CDR2 SYDVKM, per germline. The CDR3 is 13 residues long. CDR3 amino acids: CATTGGSTGELFF. DNA for the CDR3: TGTGCCACTACAGGGGGAAGCACCGGGGAGCTGTTTTTT.

This chain joins TRBV7-2 and TRBJ2-7, with D perhaps matching TRBD1 (7 bases). The germline gives CDR1 SGHTA, CDR2 FQGNSA. V was shortened by 5 bases and J by 0 bases, with 11 bases between the two germline ends. CDR3 length: 14 residues. CDR3 region: CASSRRDSSYEQYF. CDR3 coding DNA: TGTGCCAGCAGCCGGCGGGACAGCTCCTACGAGCAGTACTTC.

This clone occurred once. V is TRBV6-6 and J is TRBJ2-2; 7 positions match TRBD2. The CDR3 consists of 16 residues. The V segment lost 4 bases and the J segment 3 bases; nucleotides outside the gene matches: 8. Germline CDR1 MNHNY, CDR2 SVGAGI (reference sequence). The CDR3 sequence: CASSSGEGPYTGELFF. The CDR3 DNA follows: TGTGCCAGCAGTTCGGGGGAGGGGCCCTACACCGGGGAGCTGTTTTTT.